Sequencing of this T cell receptor (beta chain) was carried out in a study of blood T cell repertoires in COVID-19. For the study at large: Collection of acute and convalescent COVID-19 samples took place in the United States, Italy and Spain.

The germline gives CDR1 LNHNV, CDR2 YYDKDF (reference sequence). V gave up 2 bases and J gave up 2 bases, with 9 bases separating them. The CDR3 runs 14 residues. Some clones are missing from TCRdb's copy, which holds only in-frame ones; the method was immunoSEQ multiplex PCR. The sample holds about 120,000 clones, approximately 74% seen once. This sequence was found in a woman in her 70s with acute or convalescent COVID-19. Sequenced: peripheral blood. The J gene is TRBJ1-2, the V gene TRBV15; D is unclear. DNA of the CDR3: TGTGCCACCAGCAGACGGGGAGGCAACTATGGCTACACCTTC. Translating it yields CATSRRGGNYGYTF.